A selection of T cell receptor beta chains follows, all from one sample in a study of T cell repertoires in ileal Crohn's disease. The protocol was immunoSEQ multiplex PCR, while the TCRdb copy is restricted to in-frame clones and leaves out a portion. The data show more than 11,000 clones, 78% seen once. Sequencing input: ileal tissue. These receptor sequences come from an adult with Crohn's disease. Both conserved end residues are part of each CDR3. The D gene is left open where the match is weak. Rows give clone size only sometimes, using once, few, many, or a class for an expanded clone.

>TRBJ2-6|.|.|TRBV28
TGTGCCAGCGATCCAAGGACGGGAATCTCTGGGGCCAACGTCCTGACTTTC
CASDPRTGISGANVLTF
>TRBJ2-7|TRBD1|.|TRBV28
TGTGCCAGCCGGGACAGGGGGCGCGAGCAGTACTTC
CASRDRGREQYF
>TRBJ1-5|.|.|TRBV2
TGTGCCAGCAGTCTACAGGGTGGGCGCAATCAGCCCCAGCATTTT
CASSLQGGRNQPQHF
>TRBJ2-7|TRBD1|.|TRBV2
TGTGCCAGCAGTGAAGCGAGGACAGGGGCCTACGAGCAGTACTTC
CASSEARTGAYEQYF
>TRBJ2-1|.|.|TRBV29-1
TGCAGCGTTGAAGATACCAACAGGGTTGATGAGCAGTTCTTC
CSVEDTNRVDEQFF
>TRBJ2-1|.|.|TRBV27
TGTGCCAGCAGTTTAGTAATCGAATCTAGCGAGCAGTTCTTC
CASSLVIESSEQFF
>TRBJ1-1|.|.|TRBV6-5
TGTGCCAGCGGATACAGGGAGTACACTGAAGCTTTCTTT
CASGYREYTEAFF
>TRBJ2-1|TRBD1|.|TRBV19
TGTGCCAGTAGTATAGAAGAGGGGACAGGGAAGTTCTTC
CASSIEEGTGKFF
>TRBJ2-1|.|medium-sized|TRBV10-3
TGTGCCATCAGGTTGCGCGTGGCGGGGAACTCCTACAATGAGCAGTTCTTC
CAIRLRVAGNSYNEQFF
>TRBJ1-6|.|few|TRBV6-4
TGTGCCAGCAGTGAGAAGGGCGGGGGGTTTTCACCCCTCCACTTT
CASSEKGGGFSPLHF
>TRBJ2-7|.|.|TRBV5-1
TGCGCCAGCAGCTTGGACAGGAATGTATACGAGCAGTACTTC
CASSLDRNVYEQYF
>TRBJ2-3|.|.|TRBV2
TGTGCCAGTAAGGTGAGACGGGACACAGATACGCAGTATTTT
CASKVRRDTDTQYF
>TRBJ2-7|.|.|TRBV6-4
TGTGCCAGCAGAAAACAGGAGAGATACGAGCAGTACTTC
CASRKQERYEQYF
>TRBJ1-5|.|.|TRBV7-2
TGTGCCAGCAGCTTAGTTGACAGCAGCAATCAGCCCCAGCATTTT
CASSLVDSSNQPQHF
>TRBJ1-4|TRBD1|once|TRBV4-3
TGCGCCAGCAGCTACGACAGGGGGTCCGAAAAACTGTTTTTT
CASSYDRGSEKLFF
>TRBJ1-4|TRBD1|.|TRBV7-2
TGTGCCAGCAGCGCCAACAGGGGGCTGAGTGAAAAACTGTTTTTT
CASSANRGLSEKLFF
>TRBJ1-1|TRBD1|.|TRBV18
TGTGCCAGCTCATATAGACAGGGATCGGACACTGAAGCTTTCTTT
CASSYRQGSDTEAFF
>TRBJ1-1|.|.|TRBV6-6
TGTGCCAGCAGGGCGGACTCTGAAGCTTTCTTT
CASRADSEAFF
>TRBJ1-1|TRBD1|.|TRBV5-1
TGCGCCAGCAGCTTGGCGGTTCAGGGGGCTACTGAAGCTTTCTTT
CASSLAVQGATEAFF
>TRBJ1-1|.|.|TRBV18
TGTGCCACCGCGACAAGTGGGAGCACTGAAGCTTTCTTT
CATATSGSTEAFF
>TRBJ2-7|TRBD1|.|TRBV6-5
TGTGCCAGCAGTGCAGACAGGGCCCAGGAGCAGTACTTC
CASSADRAQEQYF
>TRBJ2-2|.|.|TRBV6-1
TGTGCCACCAACCGGGGGATAGCCGGGGAGCTGTTTTTT
CATNRGIAGELFF
>TRBJ1-1|.|.|TRBV30
TGTGCCTGGACCAAGAACACTGAAGCTTTCTTT
CAWTKNTEAFF
>TRBJ2-7|TRBD2|.|TRBV4-2
TGTGCCAGCAGCCAAGATTTGGCTAGCGGGGTGTACGAGCAGTACTTC
CASSQDLASGVYEQYF
>TRBJ2-5|.|.|TRBV2
TGTGCCAGCAGACGACCTCCAGGGGACGAGACCCAGTACTTC
CASRRPPGDETQYF
>TRBJ1-5|TRBD1|.|TRBV19
TGTGCCAGTAGTACGGGACAGGTACCCTCGGGGCCCCAGCATTTT
CASSTGQVPSGPQHF
>TRBJ1-4|TRBD1|few|TRBV7-2
TGTGCCAGCAGCTTATCACAGGGGGGTAGCGAAAAACTGTTTTTT
CASSLSQGGSEKLFF
>TRBJ1-4|.|.|TRBV6-5
TGTGCCAGCAGCGGAGGGCCAGCAGCGAATGAAAAACTGTTTTTT
CASSGGPAANEKLFF